A single sample is the source of the 19 T cell receptor beta chains below, sequenced in a study of blood T cell repertoires in COVID-19. Method: immunoSEQ multiplex PCR; TCRdb's copy keeps in-frame clones and lacks some. The table records 150,000 to 200,000 clones, around nine tenths of them present only once. The sample taken for sequencing was peripheral blood. Receptors were obtained from a woman aged 70-85 years with COVID-19, enrolled during active disease.

This clone was recorded a few times. The chain has TRBV5-6 and TRBJ2-7, with a weak D call TRBD1 (6 bases). The CDR3 is 15 residues long. Per germline, CDR1 SGHDT and CDR2 YYEEEE. V was pared by 4 bases and J by 0 bases, with 14 bases between. The CDR3 bases are TGTGCCAGCAGCCGCCCAGGGGCGGTCTCCTACGAGCAGTACTTC. As protein: CASSRPGAVSYEQYF.

The count of this clone is one. This chain connects TRBV7-9 to TRBJ1-1, with a tentative D call TRBD1 (6 bases). Germline values: CDR1 SEHNR, CDR2 FQNEAQ (reference sequence). This CDR3 has 15 amino acids. Trimming cost V 6 bases and J 3 bases, with 17 bases left between them. In nucleotides, the CDR3 is TGTGCCAGCAGGCTGGGACAAAATAGGGACACTGAAGCTTTCTTT. Translated, it gives CASRLGQNRDTEAFF.

This chain joins TRBV5-8 and TRBJ1-3; D perhaps matches TRBD1 (5 bases). CDR1 and CDR2 from the germline V gene are SGHTS and YDEGEE. Trimming took off 4 bases at V and 7 bases at J, with 15 bases between the two ends. This CDR3 is built from 14 residues. The DNA of the CDR3 is TGTGCCAGCAGCCAAATGGTGCGGGGGAACACCATATATTTT. The encoded protein is CASSQMVRGNTIYF.

This chain uses TRBV7-9 with TRBJ1-2, with a possible D match to TRBD1 (5 bases). The germline gives CDR1 SEHNR, CDR2 FQNEAQ (reference sequence). This CDR3 is built from 16 residues. V lost 5 bases and J lost 4, with 20 bases in between. The CDR3 loop reads CASSDTPGRVIYGYTF. CDR3 coding DNA: TGTGCCAGCAGCGATACACCTGGCAGGGTAATCTATGGCTACACCTTC.

This clone was found a few times. The chain uses TRBV28 and TRBJ1-2; D gene unclear. The CDR3 is 13 amino acids. V was shortened by 5 bases and J by 5 bases, with 12 bases between the two germline ends. CDR1 is MDHEN and CDR2 is SYDVKM in the germline V gene. The CDR3, as DNA: TGTGCCAGCAGTGAGACTAACCTGTATGGCTACACCTTC. Its translation is CASSETNLYGYTF.

Here the CDR3 reads CASSWRQDSNQPQHF. CDR3 DNA: TGTGCCAGCTCATGGAGACAGGATAGCAATCAGCCCCAGCATTTT. This sequence joins TRBV18 and TRBJ1-5; maybe TRBD1 (6 bases). Trimming stripped 5 bases from V and 0 bases from J, with 11 bases between. Germline CDR1 and CDR2: KGHSH and LQKENI. The CDR3 is 15 amino acids.

The chain has TRBV29-1 and TRBJ1-5; the match to TRBD1 covers 8 bases. Trimming cost V 5 bases and J 2 bases; bases outside gene matches: 5. This CDR3 spans 14 amino acids. CDR1 and CDR2 from the germline V gene are SQVTM and ANQGSEA. The CDR3 nucleotides are TGCAGCGTTTATACAGGGGGAGGCAATCAGCCCCAGCATTTT. As protein: CSVYTGGGNQPQHF.

This clone was picked up a small number of times. The V and J genes are TRBV7-2 and TRBJ1-2; D is unresolved. CDR3 length: 12 amino acids. The V gene's germline CDR1 is SGHTA and CDR2 FQGNSA. V was pared by 2 bases and J by 6 bases, with 7 bases between. CDR3 loop: CASSLRRNGYTF. The CDR3 DNA follows: TGTGCCAGCAGCTTAAGGAGGAATGGCTACACCTTC.

J is TRBJ2-7 and V is TRBV5-1, with TRBD2 matching 9 bases. The CDR3 sequence is 14 residues long. V was clipped by 4 bases and J by 1 base; unmatched bases: 3. Germline loops: CDR1 SGHRS, CDR2 YFSETQ. The CDR3 here is CASSTSGRSYEQYF. The CDR3 nucleotides read TGCGCCAGCAGCACCAGCGGGAGGTCCTACGAGCAGTACTTC.

The rearrangement joins TRBV6-6 to TRBJ1-5, with D possibly TRBD1 on 5 matching bases. The CDR3 length is 16 residues. V lost 3 bases, J lost 3 bases, and 15 bases lay in between. CDR1 is MNHNY, CDR2 SVGAGI, per germline (reference sequence). The CDR3 DNA follows: TGTGCCAGCAGTTATGGCCAGGGTTTAAACAATCAGCCCCAGCATTTT. Its translation: CASSYGQGLNNQPQHF.

This sequence joins TRBV28 and TRBJ1-2, with 8 bases identical to TRBD1. The ends lost 6 bases at V and 8 bases at J; junction bases unmatched: 11. The CDR3 is 14 residues long. Looked up from germline, CDR1 is MDHEN and CDR2 is SYDVKM. The CDR3 region is CASSSQTGDGGYTF. The CDR3 region has the DNA TGTGCCAGCAGCTCCCAGACAGGGGATGGGGGCTACACCTTC.

This chain uses TRBV24-1 with TRBJ2-7; 9 positions agree with TRBD1. Germline V CDR1 and CDR2: KGHDR, SFDVKD. The CDR3 totals 14 residues. The J segment lost 6 bases and the V segment lost 5 bases, leaving 7 bases of the junction unmatched. CDR3 region: CATSGDREDSEQYF. Written as DNA, the CDR3 is TGTGCCACCAGTGGGGACAGGGAAGATTCCGAGCAGTACTTC.

CDR3 DNA sequence: TGTGCCAGTAGTATAATACCCGTCTACGGGGACTACAATGAGCAGTTCTTC. The encoded protein is CASSIIPVYGDYNEQFF. The chain joins TRBV19 to TRBJ2-1; D might be TRBD2 (5 bases). CDR3 length: 17 amino acids. Deletions cut 2 bases from V and 3 bases from J, with 17 bases between. The germline gives CDR1 LNHDA, CDR2 SQIVND (reference sequence).

The rearrangement uses TRBV28 and TRBJ1-1; 7 bases are a match to TRBD1. The CDR3 has 13 amino acids. The germline CDR1 and CDR2 sequences are MDHEN and SYDVKM. J gave up 5 bases and V 3 bases, and 3 bases lay outside the gene matches. The CDR3 DNA reads as TGTGCCAGCAGTTTCGGGACAGCTACTGAAGCTTTCTTT. The encoded protein is CASSFGTATEAFF.

This clone was found once. V is TRBV6-1 and J is TRBJ2-1; unclear D gene. The germline gives CDR1 MNHNS, CDR2 SASEGT. The CDR3 has 11 residues. The ends were cut back, 3 bases at V and 8 bases at J, with 5 bases in the middle. The CDR3 DNA follows: TGTGCCAGCAGTGATTCAGATGAGCAGTTCTTC. As protein: CASSDSDEQFF.

The chain links TRBV30 to TRBJ2-1; 7 bases agree with TRBD2. The junction had 9 bases not matched to a gene; V was cut back by 3 bases and J by 10 bases. This CDR3 has 13 amino acids. CDR1 is GTSNPN, CDR2 SVGIG, per germline (reference sequence). The CDR3 nucleotides are TGTGCCTGGAGCCTTTGGGGGGGTCGAGAGCAGTTCTTC. This translates into CAWSLWGGREQFF.

The chain recombines TRBV4-1 with TRBJ1-3, with D tentatively TRBD1 (6 bases). The CDR3 totals 16 residues. Germline CDR1 is MGHRA and CDR2 is YSYEKL. V lost 3 bases, J lost 1 base, and 13 bases lay in between. This CDR3 is CASSHPIGGSGNTIYF. The CDR3 DNA is TGCGCCAGCAGCCACCCCATAGGGGGATCTGGAAACACCATATATTTT.

This clone has a single count. The V and J genes are TRBV27 and TRBJ2-2; D is unresolved. Between the trimmed V and J ends, which lost 5 bases and 5 bases, there was a span of 12 bases. The CDR3 sequence is 14 residues long. Germline CDR1 is MNHEY and CDR2 is SMNVEV (reference sequence). Here the CDR3 reads CASSQNAQTGELFF. CDR3 nucleotides: TGTGCCAGCAGTCAAAACGCTCAGACCGGGGAGCTGTTTTTT.

The V gene is TRBV12-3 or TRBV12-4, the J gene TRBJ1-2; 7 nucleotides line up with TRBD1. Unmatched junction bases numbered 2, after V lost 3 bases and J lost 7 bases. The CDR3 runs 12 residues. CDR3 residues: CASSFTGAGYTF. The CDR3 coding sequence is TGTGCCAGCAGTTTTACAGGGGCTGGCTACACCTTC.